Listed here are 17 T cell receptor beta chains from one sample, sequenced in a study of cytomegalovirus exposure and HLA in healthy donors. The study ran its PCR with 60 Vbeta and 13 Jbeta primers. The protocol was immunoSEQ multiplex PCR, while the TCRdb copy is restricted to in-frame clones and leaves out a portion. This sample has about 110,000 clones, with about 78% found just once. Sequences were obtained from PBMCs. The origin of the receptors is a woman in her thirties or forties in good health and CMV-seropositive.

CDR3 in DNA: TGTGCCAGTAGTATTGGCCCCGAGAACACTGAAGCTTTCTTT. Translated: CASSIGPENTEAFF. V is TRBV19 and J is TRBJ1-1; no reliable D call. Trimming shortened V by 3 bases and J by 1 base, and 9 bases separated the two germline ends. CDR1 LNHDA and CDR2 SQIVND come from the germline V gene (reference sequence). This CDR3 region has 14 residues.

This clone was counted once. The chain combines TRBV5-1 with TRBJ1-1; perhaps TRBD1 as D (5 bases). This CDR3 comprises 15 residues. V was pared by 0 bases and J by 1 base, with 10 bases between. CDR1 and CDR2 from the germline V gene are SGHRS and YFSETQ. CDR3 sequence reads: CASSLAGGANTEAFF. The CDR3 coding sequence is TGCGCCAGCAGCTTGGCAGGTGGGGCGAACACTGAAGCTTTCTTT.

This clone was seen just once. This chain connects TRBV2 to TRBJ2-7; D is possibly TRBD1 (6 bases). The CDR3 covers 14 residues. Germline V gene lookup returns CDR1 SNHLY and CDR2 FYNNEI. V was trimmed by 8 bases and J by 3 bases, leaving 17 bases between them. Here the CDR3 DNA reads TGTGCCAGCGCCGGCACAGGGTCTTTCTACGAGCAGTACTTC. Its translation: CASAGTGSFYEQYF.

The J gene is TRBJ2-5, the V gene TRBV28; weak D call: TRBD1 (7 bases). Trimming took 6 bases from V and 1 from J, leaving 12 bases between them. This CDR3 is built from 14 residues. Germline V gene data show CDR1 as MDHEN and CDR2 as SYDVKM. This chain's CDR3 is CASRRGTAQETQYF. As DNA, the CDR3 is TGTGCCAGCAGACGCGGGACAGCCCAAGAGACCCAGTACTTC.

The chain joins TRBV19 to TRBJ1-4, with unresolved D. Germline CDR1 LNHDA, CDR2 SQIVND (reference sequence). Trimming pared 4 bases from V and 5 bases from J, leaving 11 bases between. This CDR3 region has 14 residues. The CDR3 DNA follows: TGTGCCAGTAGTAACCGAGGTCCCAATGAAAAACTGTTTTTT. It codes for CASSNRGPNEKLFF.

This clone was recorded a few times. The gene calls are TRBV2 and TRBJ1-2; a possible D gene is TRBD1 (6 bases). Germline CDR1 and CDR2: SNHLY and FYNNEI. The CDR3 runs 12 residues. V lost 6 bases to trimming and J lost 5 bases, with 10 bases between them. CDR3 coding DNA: TGTGCCAGCAGCCCAGGGGTATATGGCTACACCTTC. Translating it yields CASSPGVYGYTF.

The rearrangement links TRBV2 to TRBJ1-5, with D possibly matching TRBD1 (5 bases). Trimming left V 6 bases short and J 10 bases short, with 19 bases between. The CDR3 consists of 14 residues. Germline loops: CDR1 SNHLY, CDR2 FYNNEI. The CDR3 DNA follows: TGTGCCAGCAGCGAACAGGCAGCCTTCTTTCCCCAGCATTTT. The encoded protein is CASSEQAAFFPQHF.

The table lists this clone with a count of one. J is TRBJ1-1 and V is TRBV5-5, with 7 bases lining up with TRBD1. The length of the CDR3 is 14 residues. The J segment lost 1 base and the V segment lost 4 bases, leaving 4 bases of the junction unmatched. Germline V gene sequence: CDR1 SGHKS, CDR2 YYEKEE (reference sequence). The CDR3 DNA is TGTGCCAGCAGCGCTCAGGGGGGGAACACTGAAGCTTTCTTT. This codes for CASSAQGGNTEAFF.

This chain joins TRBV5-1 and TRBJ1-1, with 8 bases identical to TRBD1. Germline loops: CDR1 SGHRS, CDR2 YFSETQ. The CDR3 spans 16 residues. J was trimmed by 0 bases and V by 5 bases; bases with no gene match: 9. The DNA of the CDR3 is TGCGCCAGCAGGGCATCAGGGGGCGCGATGAACACTGAAGCTTTCTTT. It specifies CASRASGGAMNTEAFF.

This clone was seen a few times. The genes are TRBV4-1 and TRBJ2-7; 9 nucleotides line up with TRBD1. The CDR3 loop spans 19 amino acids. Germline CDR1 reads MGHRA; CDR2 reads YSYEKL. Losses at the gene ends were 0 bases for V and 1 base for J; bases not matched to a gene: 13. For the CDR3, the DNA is TGCGCCAGCAGCCAAGATAGGGGGACAGGGCTCACTTTATCCTACGAGCAGTACTTC. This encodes CASSQDRGTGLTLSYEQYF.

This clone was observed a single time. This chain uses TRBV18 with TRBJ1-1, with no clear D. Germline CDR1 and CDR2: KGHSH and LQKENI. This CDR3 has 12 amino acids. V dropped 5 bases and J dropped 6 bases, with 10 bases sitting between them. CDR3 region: CASSAITAEAFF. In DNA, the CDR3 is TGTGCCAGCTCAGCGATAACTGCTGAAGCTTTCTTT.

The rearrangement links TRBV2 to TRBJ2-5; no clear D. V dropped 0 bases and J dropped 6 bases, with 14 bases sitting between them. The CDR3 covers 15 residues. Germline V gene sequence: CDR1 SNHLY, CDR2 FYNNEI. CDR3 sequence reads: CASSEALQVRKTQYF. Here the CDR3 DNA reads TGTGCCAGCAGTGAAGCGCTTCAGGTTCGGAAGACCCAGTACTTC.

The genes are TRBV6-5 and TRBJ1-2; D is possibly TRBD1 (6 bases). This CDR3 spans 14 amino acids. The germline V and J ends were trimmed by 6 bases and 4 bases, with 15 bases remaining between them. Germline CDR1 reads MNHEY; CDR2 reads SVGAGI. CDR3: CASRTTGSSYGYTF. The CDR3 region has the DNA TGTGCCAGCAGGACCACAGGGTCTAGCTATGGCTACACCTTC.

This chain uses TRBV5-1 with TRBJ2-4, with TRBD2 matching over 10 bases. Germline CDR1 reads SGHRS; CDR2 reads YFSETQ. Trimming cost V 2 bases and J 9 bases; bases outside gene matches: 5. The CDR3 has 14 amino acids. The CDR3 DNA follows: TGCGCCAGCAGCTTAAGCGGGGGGGCCCTCATTCAGTACTTC. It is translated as CASSLSGGALIQYF.

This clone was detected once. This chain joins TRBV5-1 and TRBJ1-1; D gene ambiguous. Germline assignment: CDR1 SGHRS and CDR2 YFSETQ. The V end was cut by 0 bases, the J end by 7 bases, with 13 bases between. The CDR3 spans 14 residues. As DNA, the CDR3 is TGCGCCAGCAGCTTGGTAGCCTCTACGATTGAAGCTTTCTTT. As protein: CASSLVASTIEAFF. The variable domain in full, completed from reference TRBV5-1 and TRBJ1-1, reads KAGVTQTPRYLIKTRGQQVTLSCSPISGHRSVSWYQQTPGQGLQFLFEYFSETQRNKGNFPGRFSGRQFSNSRSEMNVSTLELGDSALYLCASSLVASTIEAFFGQGTRLTVV.

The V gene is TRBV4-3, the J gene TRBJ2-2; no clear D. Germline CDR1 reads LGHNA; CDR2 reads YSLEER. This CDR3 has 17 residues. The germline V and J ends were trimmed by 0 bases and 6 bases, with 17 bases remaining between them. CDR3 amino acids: CASSQDIGVWPPGELFF. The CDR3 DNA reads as TGCGCCAGCAGCCAAGATATTGGAGTATGGCCCCCCGGGGAGCTGTTTTTT.

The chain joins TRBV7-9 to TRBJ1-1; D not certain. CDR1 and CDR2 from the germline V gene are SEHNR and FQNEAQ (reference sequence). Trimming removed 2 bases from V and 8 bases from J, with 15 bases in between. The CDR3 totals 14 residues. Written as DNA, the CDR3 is TGTGCCAGCAGCTTAAGGCAGGTTGGGTCGGAAGCTTTCTTT. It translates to CASSLRQVGSEAFF.